Listed below are T cell receptor beta chains from one sample, sequenced in a study of neoadjuvant anti-PD-1 for oral cavity cancer. TCRdb's table, derived via immunoSEQ multiplex PCR, lists solely in-frame clones and lacks some. The data contain about 15,000 clones, 40% of them seen just once; the ten biggest clones take up about 39%. The specimen comprised tumor tissue, sampled after nivolumab (anti-PD-1) treatment. The receptors here all came from a person aged 40 to 85 with oral cavity squamous cell carcinoma. CDR3s include the opening cysteine and the closing phenylalanine or tryptophan.

J,V,CDR3
TRBJ1-1,TRBV6-1,CASRWDRNTEAFF
TRBJ2-5,TRBV30,CAWSRTLQETQYF
TRBJ2-3,TRBV5-4,CASSSLTGGSADTQYF
TRBJ2-3,TRBV5-4,CASSPSQGALRTDTQYF
TRBJ1-6,TRBV5-8,CASQQGLSYNSPLHF
TRBJ2-7,TRBV10-3,CAISESAGTYEQYF
TRBJ1-5,TRBV6-6,CASIREQGTSRQPQHF
TRBJ1-2,TRBV10-2,CASRVDRGANYGYTF
TRBJ2-7,TRBV7-9,CASSLGPGGGSAEQYF
TRBJ2-3,TRBV7-2,CASSFPWASGVTDTQYF
TRBJ2-7,TRBV19,CASSPLPGGQSEQYF
TRBJ1-5,TRBV5-8,CASSLVGVTWDQPQHF